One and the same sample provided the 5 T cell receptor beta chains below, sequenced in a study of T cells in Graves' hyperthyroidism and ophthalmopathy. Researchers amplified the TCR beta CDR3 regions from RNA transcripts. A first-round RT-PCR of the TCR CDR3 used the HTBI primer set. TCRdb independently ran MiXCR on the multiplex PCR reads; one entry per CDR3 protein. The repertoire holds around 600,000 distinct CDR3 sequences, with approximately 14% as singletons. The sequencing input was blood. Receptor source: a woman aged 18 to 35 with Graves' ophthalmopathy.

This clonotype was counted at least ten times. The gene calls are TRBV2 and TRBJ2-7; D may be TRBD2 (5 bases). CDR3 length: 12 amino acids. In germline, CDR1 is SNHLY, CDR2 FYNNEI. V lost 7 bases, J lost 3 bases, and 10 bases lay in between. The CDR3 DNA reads TGTGCCAGCAAATGGGAGTTCTACGAGCAGTACTTC. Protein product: CASKWEFYEQYF.

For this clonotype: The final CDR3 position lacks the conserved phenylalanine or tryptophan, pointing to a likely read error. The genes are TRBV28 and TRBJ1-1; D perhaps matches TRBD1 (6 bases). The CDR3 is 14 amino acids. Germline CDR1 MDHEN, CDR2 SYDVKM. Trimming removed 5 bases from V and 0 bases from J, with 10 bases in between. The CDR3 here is CASSTGRVNTEAFL. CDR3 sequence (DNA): TGTGCCAGCAGTACAGGGCGTGTGAACACTGAAGCTTTCCTT.

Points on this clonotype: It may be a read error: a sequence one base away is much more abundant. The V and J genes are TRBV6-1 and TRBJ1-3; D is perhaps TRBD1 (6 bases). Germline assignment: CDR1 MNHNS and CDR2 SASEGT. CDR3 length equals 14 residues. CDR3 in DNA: TGTACCAGCCACAGGGCCGACTCTGGAAACACCATATATTTT. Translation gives CTSHRADSGNTIYF.

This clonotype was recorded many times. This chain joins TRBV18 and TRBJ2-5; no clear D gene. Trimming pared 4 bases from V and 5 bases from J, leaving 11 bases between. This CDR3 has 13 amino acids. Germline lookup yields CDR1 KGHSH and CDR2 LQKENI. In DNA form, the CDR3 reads TGTGCCAGCTCACTTTCATCTTGGGAGACCCAGTACTTC. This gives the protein CASSLSSWETQYF. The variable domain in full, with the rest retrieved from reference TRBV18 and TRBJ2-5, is NAGVMQNPRHLVRRRGQEARLRCSPMKGHSHVYWYRQLPEEGLKFMVYLQKENIIDESGMPKERFSAEFPKEGPSILRIQQVVRGDSAAYFCASSLSSWETQYFGPGTRLLVL.

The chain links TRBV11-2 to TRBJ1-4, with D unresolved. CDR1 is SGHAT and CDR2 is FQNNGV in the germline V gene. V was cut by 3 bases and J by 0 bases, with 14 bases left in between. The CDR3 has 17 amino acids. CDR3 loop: CASSFEGPAATNEKLFF. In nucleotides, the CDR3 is TGTGCCAGCAGCTTTGAAGGGCCCGCAGCAACTAATGAAAAACTGTTTTTT.